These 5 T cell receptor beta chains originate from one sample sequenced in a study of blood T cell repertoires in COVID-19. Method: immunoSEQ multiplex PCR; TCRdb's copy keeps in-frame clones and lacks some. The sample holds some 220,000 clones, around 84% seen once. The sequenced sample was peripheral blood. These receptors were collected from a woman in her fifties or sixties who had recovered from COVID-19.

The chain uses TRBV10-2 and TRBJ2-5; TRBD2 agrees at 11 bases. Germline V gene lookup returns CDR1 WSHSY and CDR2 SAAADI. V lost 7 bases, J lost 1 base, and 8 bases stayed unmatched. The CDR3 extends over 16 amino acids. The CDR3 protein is CASKSLAGGIQETQYF. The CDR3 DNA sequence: TGCGCCAGCAAGTCCCTAGCGGGGGGCATCCAAGAGACCCAGTACTTC.

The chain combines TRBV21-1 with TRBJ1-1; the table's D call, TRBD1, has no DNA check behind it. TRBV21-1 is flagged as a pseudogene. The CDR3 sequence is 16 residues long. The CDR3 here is CASSTRDRPMNTEAFF. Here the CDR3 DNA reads TGTGCCAGCAGCACCCGGGACAGACCCATGAACACTGAAGCTTTCTTT.

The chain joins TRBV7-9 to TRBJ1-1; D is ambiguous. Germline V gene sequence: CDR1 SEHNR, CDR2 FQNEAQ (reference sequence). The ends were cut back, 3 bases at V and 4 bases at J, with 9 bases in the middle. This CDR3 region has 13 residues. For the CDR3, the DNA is TGTGCCAGCAGCTTTTTACTTGGCACTGAAGCTTTCTTT. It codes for CASSFLLGTEAFF.

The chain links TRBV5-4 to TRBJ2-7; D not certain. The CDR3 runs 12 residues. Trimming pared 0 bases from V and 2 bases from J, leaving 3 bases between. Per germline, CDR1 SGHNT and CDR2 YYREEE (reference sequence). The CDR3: CASSLGAYEQYF. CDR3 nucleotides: TGTGCCAGCAGCTTGGGAGCCTACGAGCAGTACTTC.

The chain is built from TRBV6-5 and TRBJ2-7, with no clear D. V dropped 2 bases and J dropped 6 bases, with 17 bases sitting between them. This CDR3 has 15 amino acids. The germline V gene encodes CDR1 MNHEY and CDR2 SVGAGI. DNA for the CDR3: TGTGCCAGCAGTTACGACGGCAGGTTGAGTGGCGAGCAGTACTTC. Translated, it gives CASSYDGRLSGEQYF.